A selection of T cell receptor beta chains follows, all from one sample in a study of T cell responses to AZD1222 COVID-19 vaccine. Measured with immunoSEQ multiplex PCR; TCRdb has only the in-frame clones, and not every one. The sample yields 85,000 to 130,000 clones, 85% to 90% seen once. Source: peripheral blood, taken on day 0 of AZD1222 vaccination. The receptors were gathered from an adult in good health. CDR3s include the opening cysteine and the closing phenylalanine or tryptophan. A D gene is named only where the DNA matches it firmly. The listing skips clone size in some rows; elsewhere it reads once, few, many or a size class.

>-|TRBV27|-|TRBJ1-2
CASRMKGQGWFGYTF
TGTGCCAGCAGAATGAAGGGGCAGGGATGGTTCGGCTACACCTTC
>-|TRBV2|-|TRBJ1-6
CASRTQGFYNSPLHF
TGTGCCAGCAGAACCCAGGGATTCTATAATTCACCCCTCCACTTT
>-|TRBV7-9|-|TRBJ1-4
CASSFEGSYEKLFF
TGTGCCAGCAGCTTCGAGGGGTCTTATGAAAAACTGTTTTTT
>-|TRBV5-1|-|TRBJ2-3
CASSRGGNTRNTQYF
TGCGCCAGCAGCCGGGGCGGGAACACAAGGAATACGCAGTATTTT
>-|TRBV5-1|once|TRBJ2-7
CASSDRDISYEQYF
TGCGCCAGCAGTGACCGGGACATCTCCTACGAGCAGTACTTC
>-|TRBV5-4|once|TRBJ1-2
CASSYPVGGGYTF
TGTGCCAGCAGCTACCCCGTTGGGGGCGGCTACACCTTC
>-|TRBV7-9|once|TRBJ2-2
CASSPTGTGELFF
TGTGCCAGCAGCCCTACCGGGACAGGGGAGCTGTTTTTT
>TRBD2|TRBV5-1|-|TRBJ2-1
CASSSGLAGLINEQFF
TGCGCCAGCAGCTCTGGACTAGCGGGGCTAATTAATGAGCAGTTCTTC
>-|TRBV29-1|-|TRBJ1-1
CSVSNDRYTEAFF
TGCAGCGTAAGTAATGACAGATACACTGAAGCTTTCTTT
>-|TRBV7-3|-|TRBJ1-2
CASSFAGHYGYTF
TGTGCCAGCAGCTTCGCAGGCCACTATGGCTACACCTTC
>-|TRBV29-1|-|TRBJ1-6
CSVAATELSPLHF
TGCAGCGTTGCGGCCACGGAGCTTTCACCCCTCCACTTT
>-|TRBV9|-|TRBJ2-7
CASSVGVEGYEQYF
TGTGCCAGCAGCGTAGGCGTGGAGGGGTACGAGCAGTACTTC
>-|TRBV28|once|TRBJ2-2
CASSFWAGELFF
TGTGCCAGCAGTTTCTGGGCCGGGGAGCTGTTTTTT
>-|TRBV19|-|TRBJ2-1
CASSERDSYNEQFF
TGTGCCAGTAGTGAGAGGGACTCCTACAATGAGCAGTTCTTC
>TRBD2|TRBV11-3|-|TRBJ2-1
CASTEGLAGLSSYNEQFF
TGTGCCAGCACCGAGGGGCTAGCGGGGTTAAGCTCCTACAATGAGCAGTTCTTC
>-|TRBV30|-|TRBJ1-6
CAREGGGYNSPLHF
TGTGCCCGCGAGGGGGGAGGATATAATTCACCCCTCCACTTT
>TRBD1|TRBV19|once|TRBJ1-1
CASSRQGDDRLYFTMNTEAFF
TGTGCCAGTAGTCGGCAGGGGGACGACCGATTATATTTTACCATGAACACTGAAGCTTTCTTT
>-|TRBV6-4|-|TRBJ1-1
CASSQFLNTEAFF
TGTGCCAGCAGTCAGTTCTTGAACACTGAAGCTTTCTTT
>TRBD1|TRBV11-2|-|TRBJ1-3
CASSLVRTGLVLGGNTIYF
TGTGCCAGCAGCTTAGTACGGACAGGGTTAGTCCTCGGAGGAAACACCATATATTTT
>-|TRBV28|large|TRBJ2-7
CASSLLLFGTSYEQYF
TGTGCCAGCAGTTTACTCCTCTTCGGGACCTCCTACGAGCAGTACTTC
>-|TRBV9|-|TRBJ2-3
CASSAGLTSTDTQYF
TGTGCCAGCAGCGCGGGACTCACTAGCACAGATACGCAGTATTTT
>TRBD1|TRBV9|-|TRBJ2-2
CASSVAFQGEVNTGELFF
TGTGCCAGCAGCGTAGCGTTTCAGGGGGAAGTAAACACCGGGGAGCTGTTTTTT
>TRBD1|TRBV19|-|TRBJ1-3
CASTKGTAAGNTIYF
TGTGCCAGTACCAAGGGGACAGCCGCTGGAAACACCATATATTTT
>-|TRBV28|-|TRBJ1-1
CASSLTFTRAFF
TGTGCCAGCAGTTTGACGTTCACTCGGGCTTTCTTT